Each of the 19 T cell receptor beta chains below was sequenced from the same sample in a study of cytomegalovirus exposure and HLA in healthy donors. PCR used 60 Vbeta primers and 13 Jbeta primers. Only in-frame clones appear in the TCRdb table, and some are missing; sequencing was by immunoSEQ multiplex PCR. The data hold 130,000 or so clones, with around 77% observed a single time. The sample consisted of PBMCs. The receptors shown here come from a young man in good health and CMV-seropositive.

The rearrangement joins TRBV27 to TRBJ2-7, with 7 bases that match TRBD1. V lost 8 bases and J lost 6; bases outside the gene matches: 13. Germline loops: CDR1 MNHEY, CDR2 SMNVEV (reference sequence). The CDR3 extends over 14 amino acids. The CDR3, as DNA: TGTGCCAGCGGATTGACCAGGGGGAGCGGCGAGCAGTACTTC. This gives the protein CASGLTRGSGEQYF.

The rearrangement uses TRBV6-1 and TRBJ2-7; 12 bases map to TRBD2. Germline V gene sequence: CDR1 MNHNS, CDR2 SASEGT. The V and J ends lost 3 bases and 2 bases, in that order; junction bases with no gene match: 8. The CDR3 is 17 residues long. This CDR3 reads CASSDPRTSGTTYEQYF. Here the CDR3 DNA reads TGTGCCAGCAGTGACCCCAGGACTAGCGGGACGACCTACGAGCAGTACTTC.

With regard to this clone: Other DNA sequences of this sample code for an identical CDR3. The CDR3 protein is CASSPGMFEQYF. The CDR3 bases are TGTGCCAGCAGCCCAGGGATGTTTGAGCAGTACTTC. This chain uses TRBV7-2 with TRBJ2-7; the D gene is possibly TRBD1 (5 bases). This CDR3 is 12 amino acids long. Trimming took 5 bases from V and 7 from J, leaving 12 bases between them. CDR1 is SGHTA, CDR2 FQGNSA, per germline.

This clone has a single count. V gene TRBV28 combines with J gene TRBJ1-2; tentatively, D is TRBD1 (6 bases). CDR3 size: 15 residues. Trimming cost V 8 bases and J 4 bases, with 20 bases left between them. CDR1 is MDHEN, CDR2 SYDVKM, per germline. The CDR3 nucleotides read TGTGCCAGCTGGCGAGTGAGCAGGGGCACCTATGGCTACACCTTC. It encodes CASWRVSRGTYGYTF.

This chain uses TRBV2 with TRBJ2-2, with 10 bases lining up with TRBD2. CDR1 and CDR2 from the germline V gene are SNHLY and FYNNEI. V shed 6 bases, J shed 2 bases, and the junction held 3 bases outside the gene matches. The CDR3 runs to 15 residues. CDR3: CASRASGSNTGELFF. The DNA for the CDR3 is TGTGCCAGCAGGGCTAGCGGGAGTAACACCGGGGAGCTGTTTTTT. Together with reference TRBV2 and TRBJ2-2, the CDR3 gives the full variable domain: EPEVTQTPSHQVTQMGQEVILRCVPISNHLYFYWYRQILGQKVEFLVSFYNNEISEKSEIFDDQFSVERPDGSNFTLKIRSTKLEDSAMYFCASRASGSNTGELFFGEGSRLTVL.

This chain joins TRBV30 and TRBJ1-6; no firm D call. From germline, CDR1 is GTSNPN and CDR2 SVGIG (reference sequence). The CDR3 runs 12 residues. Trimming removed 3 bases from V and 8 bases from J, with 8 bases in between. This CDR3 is CAWSNRDSPLHF. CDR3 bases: TGTGCCTGGAGCAACCGGGATTCACCCCTCCACTTT.

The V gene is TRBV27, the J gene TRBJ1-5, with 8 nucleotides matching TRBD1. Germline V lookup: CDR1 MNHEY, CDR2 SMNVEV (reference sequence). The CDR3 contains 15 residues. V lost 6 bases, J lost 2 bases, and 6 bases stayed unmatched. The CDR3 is CASRSGGAGNQPQHF. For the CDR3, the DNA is TGTGCCAGCAGATCAGGGGGCGCAGGCAATCAGCCCCAGCATTTT.

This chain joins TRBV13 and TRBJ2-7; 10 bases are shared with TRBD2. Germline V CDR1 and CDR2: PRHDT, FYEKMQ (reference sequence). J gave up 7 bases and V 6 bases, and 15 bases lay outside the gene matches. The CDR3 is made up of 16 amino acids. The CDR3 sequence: CASSQILAGEGEEQYF. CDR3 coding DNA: TGTGCCAGCAGTCAGATTCTAGCGGGAGAAGGAGAGGAGCAGTACTTC.

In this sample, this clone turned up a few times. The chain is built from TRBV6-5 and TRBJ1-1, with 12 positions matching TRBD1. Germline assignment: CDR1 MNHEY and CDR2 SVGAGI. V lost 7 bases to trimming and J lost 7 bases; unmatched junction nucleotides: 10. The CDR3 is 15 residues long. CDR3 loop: CASKSGQGAFSEAFF. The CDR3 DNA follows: TGTGCCAGCAAGTCGGGACAGGGGGCTTTTAGTGAAGCTTTCTTT.

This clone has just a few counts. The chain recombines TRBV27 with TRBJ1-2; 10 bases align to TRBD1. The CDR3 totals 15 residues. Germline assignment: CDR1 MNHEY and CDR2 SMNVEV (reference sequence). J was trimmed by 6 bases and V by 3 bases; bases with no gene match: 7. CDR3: CASSFRGQGLHGYTF. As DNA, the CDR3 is TGTGCCAGCAGTTTTCGGGGACAGGGGTTGCATGGCTACACCTTC.

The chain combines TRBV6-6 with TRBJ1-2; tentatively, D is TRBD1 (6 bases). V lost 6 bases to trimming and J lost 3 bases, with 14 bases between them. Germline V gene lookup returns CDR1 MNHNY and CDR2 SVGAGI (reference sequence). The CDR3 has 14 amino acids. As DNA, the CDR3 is TGTGCCAGCAGACACCTAGGGGGGGACTATGGCTACACCTTC. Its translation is CASRHLGGDYGYTF.

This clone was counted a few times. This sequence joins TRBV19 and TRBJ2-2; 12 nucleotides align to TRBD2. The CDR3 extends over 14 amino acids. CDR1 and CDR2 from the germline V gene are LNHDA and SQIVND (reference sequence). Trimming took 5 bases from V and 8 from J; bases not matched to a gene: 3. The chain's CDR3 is CASSWTSGVGELFF. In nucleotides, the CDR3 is TGTGCCAGTAGTTGGACTAGCGGGGTGGGGGAGCTGTTTTTT.

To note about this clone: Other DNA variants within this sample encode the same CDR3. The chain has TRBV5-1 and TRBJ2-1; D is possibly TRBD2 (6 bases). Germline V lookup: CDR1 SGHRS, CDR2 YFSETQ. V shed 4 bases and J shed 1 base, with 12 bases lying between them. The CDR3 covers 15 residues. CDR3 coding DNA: TGCGCCAGCAGCCTGGGAGGCGGGTCCTACAATGAGCAGTTCTTC. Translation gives CASSLGGGSYNEQFF.

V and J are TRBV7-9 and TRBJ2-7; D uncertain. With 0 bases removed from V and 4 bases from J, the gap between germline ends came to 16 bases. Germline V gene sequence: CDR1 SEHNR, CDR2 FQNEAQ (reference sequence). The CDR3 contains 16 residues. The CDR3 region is CASSLAHSHSVYEQYF. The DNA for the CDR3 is TGTGCCAGCAGCTTAGCTCACAGCCACTCAGTTTACGAGCAGTACTTC.

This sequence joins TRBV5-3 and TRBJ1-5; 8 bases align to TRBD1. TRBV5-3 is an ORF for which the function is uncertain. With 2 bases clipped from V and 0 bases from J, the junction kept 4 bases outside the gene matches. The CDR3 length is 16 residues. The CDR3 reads CARSFGTGYSNQPQHF. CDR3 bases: TGTGCCAGAAGCTTTGGGACAGGCTATAGCAATCAGCCCCAGCATTTT.

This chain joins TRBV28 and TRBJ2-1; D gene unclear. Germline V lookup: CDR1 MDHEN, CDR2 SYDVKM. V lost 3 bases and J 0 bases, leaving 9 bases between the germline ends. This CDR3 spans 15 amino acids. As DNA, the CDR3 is TGTGCCAGCAGTTTTCTCTGGAGCTCCTACAATGAGCAGTTCTTC. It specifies CASSFLWSSYNEQFF. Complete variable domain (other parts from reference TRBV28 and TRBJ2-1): DVKVTQSSRYLVKRTGEKVFLECVQDMDHENMFWYRQDPGLGLRLIYFSYDVKMKEKGDIPEGYSVSREKKERFSLILESASTNQTSMYLCASSFLWSSYNEQFFGPGTRLTVL.

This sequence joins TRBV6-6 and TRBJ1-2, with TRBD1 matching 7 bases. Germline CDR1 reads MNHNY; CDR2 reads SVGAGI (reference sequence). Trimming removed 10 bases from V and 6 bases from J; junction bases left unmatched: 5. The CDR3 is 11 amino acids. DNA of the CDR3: TGTGCCACTGGGACAGTTGATGGCTACACCTTC. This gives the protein CATGTVDGYTF.

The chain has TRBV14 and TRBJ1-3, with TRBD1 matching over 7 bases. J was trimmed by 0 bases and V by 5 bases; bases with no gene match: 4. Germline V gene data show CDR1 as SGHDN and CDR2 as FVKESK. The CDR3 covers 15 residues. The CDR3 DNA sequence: TGTGCCAGCAGCGGCGGACAGGTCTCTGGAAACACCATATATTTT. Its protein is CASSGGQVSGNTIYF. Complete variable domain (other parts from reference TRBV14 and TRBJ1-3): EAGVTQFPSHSVIEKGQTVTLRCDPISGHDNLYWYRRVMGKEIKFLLHFVKESKQDESGMPNNRFLAERTGGTYSTLKVQPAELEDSGVYFCASSGGQVSGNTIYFGEGSWLTVV.

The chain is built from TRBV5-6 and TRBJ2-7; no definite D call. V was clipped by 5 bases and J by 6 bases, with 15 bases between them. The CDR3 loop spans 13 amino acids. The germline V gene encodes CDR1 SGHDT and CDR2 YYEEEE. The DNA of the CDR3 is TGTGCCAGCAGTTTTTCAAACTGGGCCGAGCAGTACTTC. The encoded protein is CASSFSNWAEQYF.